Below, 15 T cell receptor beta chains from the same sample are listed, as sequenced in a study of blood T cell repertoires in COVID-19. The assay was immunoSEQ multiplex PCR, and TCRdb's table has in-frame clones only and misses some. Counted here are roughly 150,000 clones, 80% to 85% occurring once; the ten biggest clones make up roughly 7.3%. Sample: peripheral blood. Every receptor here comes from a human donor in a cohort sampled during active COVID-19.

The chain couples TRBV5-1 to TRBJ1-2; D remains ambiguous. Germline CDR1 and CDR2: SGHRS and YFSETQ. Trimming removed 4 bases at V and 0 bases at J, with 13 bases between. This CDR3 has 15 residues. This CDR3 reads CASSPEGGTNYGYTF. The CDR3 DNA reads as TGCGCCAGCAGCCCGGAGGGAGGGACTAACTATGGCTACACCTTC.

The V call is TRBV28, the J call TRBJ1-2, with TRBD1 identical over 8 bases. V lost 7 bases to trimming and J lost 4 bases; unmatched junction nucleotides: 8. Germline CDR1 and CDR2: MDHEN and SYDVKM. The CDR3 loop spans 14 amino acids. This CDR3 reads CASNEQGEGYGYTF. In DNA, the CDR3 is TGTGCCAGCAACGAACAGGGGGAGGGCTATGGCTACACCTTC.

This clone came up once. The chain combines TRBV2 with TRBJ1-1; D not resolved. The V gene lost 7 bases and the J gene lost 11 bases, with 17 bases spanning the gap. The CDR3 contains 12 residues. Germline CDR1 SNHLY, CDR2 FYNNEI. CDR3 sequence reads: CASTQWTEGAFF. For the CDR3, the DNA is TGTGCCAGCACCCAATGGACCGAGGGCGCTTTCTTT.

The chain is built from TRBV2 and TRBJ1-1; D may be TRBD1 (6 bases). V lost 6 bases and J 1 base, leaving 9 bases between the germline ends. The CDR3 runs to 13 residues. Per the germline V gene, CDR1 is SNHLY and CDR2 is FYNNEI. The CDR3 DNA sequence: TGTGCCAGCAGAGACAGGACGAACACTGAAGCTTTCTTT. Translated: CASRDRTNTEAFF.

The chain uses TRBV5-1 and TRBJ2-1; 7 nucleotides match TRBD2. After removal of 2 bases from V and 8 bases from J, the junction contained 10 bases not matched to a gene. The CDR3 is made up of 15 amino acids. From germline, CDR1 is SGHRS and CDR2 YFSETQ. The CDR3 DNA sequence: TGCGCCAGCAGCTTCCAAAGGGGAGGGACGCATGAGCAGTTCTTC. Its protein is CASSFQRGGTHEQFF. Combining the CDR3 with reference TRBV5-1 and TRBJ2-1 gives the whole variable domain KAGVTQTPRYLIKTRGQQVTLSCSPISGHRSVSWYQQTPGQGLQFLFEYFSETQRNKGNFPGRFSGRQFSNSRSEMNVSTLELGDSALYLCASSFQRGGTHEQFFGPGTRLTVL.

The chain has TRBV7-2 and TRBJ2-4, with 9 bases aligning to TRBD1. J was trimmed by 4 bases and V by 5 bases; bases with no gene match: 6. This CDR3 has 15 residues. Germline V gene lookup returns CDR1 SGHTA and CDR2 FQGNSA. The CDR3 spells CASSPGGTGKNIQYF. The CDR3, as DNA: TGTGCCAGCAGCCCGGGCGGGACAGGGAAAAACATTCAGTACTTC.

The chain uses TRBV6-4 and TRBJ2-3; D is possibly TRBD1 (5 bases). The CDR3 spans 13 residues. Germline lookup yields CDR1 MRHNA and CDR2 SNTAGT. Trimming took 5 bases from V and 7 from J, leaving 13 bases between them. CDR3 in amino acids: CASSLSRVNTQYF. DNA for the CDR3: TGTGCCAGCAGTTTATCCAGGGTGAATACGCAGTATTTT.

This chain joins TRBV19 and TRBJ1-1, with a possible D match to TRBD1 (6 bases). The germline CDR1 and CDR2 sequences are LNHDA and SQIVND (reference sequence). The V and J ends lost 3 bases and 0 bases respectively, with 17 bases between them. There are 17 residues in the CDR3. The CDR3 here is CASSISGQLRLNTEAFF. CDR3 DNA sequence: TGTGCCAGTAGTATTTCCGGACAGCTTCGATTGAACACTGAAGCTTTCTTT.

Here the CDR3 DNA reads TGTGCCACCGCGCCCCTCGGATATGGACAGGGTAACACCGGGGAGCTGTTTTTT. This codes for CATAPLGYGQGNTGELFF. This rearrangement joins TRBV28 to TRBJ2-2; 8 bases are a match to TRBD1. This CDR3 has 18 residues. V dropped 10 bases and J dropped 2; count of bases not matched to a gene: 18. CDR1 and CDR2 (germline): MDHEN, SYDVKM. The complete variable domain, with remaining parts taken from reference TRBV28 and TRBJ2-2, reads DVKVTQSSRYLVKRTGEKVFLECVQDMDHENMFWYRQDPGLGLRLIYFSYDVKMKEKGDIPEGYSVSREKKERFSLILESASTNQTSMYLCATAPLGYGQGNTGELFFGEGSRLTVL.

The chain employs TRBV4-1 and TRBJ1-5; 7 bases map to TRBD1. The germline gives CDR1 MGHRA, CDR2 YSYEKL. There are 15 residues in the CDR3. V lost 6 bases, J lost 1 base, and 6 bases stayed unmatched. DNA for the CDR3: TGCGCCAGCAGACCCGACAGGGTGAGCAATCAGCCCCAGCATTTT. Translation gives CASRPDRVSNQPQHF.

V and J are TRBV18 and TRBJ2-5; D ambiguous. V gave up 2 bases and J gave up 4 bases, with 17 bases separating them. Germline V gene sequence: CDR1 KGHSH, CDR2 LQKENI. This CDR3 is built from 16 residues. The CDR3: CASSPGHPKTLETQYF. The CDR3 coding sequence is TGTGCCAGCTCACCAGGGCACCCCAAAACGCTAGAGACCCAGTACTTC.

The chain carries TRBV5-1 and TRBJ2-1; TRBD1 agrees at 9 bases. V was pared by 0 bases and J by 2 bases, with 0 bases of the junction left unmatched. The germline CDR1 and CDR2 sequences are SGHRS and YFSETQ. CDR3 length equals 15 residues. CDR3 loop: CASSLGDRAYNEQFF. The CDR3 DNA reads TGCGCCAGCAGCTTGGGGGACAGGGCCTACAATGAGCAGTTCTTC.

The chain joins TRBV19 to TRBJ2-3; 8 bases agree with TRBD1. CDR3 length equals 15 residues. V gave up 4 bases and J gave up 6 bases; unmatched junction bases: 9. Germline V gives CDR1 LNHDA, CDR2 SQIVND (reference sequence). CDR3 region: CASSSRQGWSDTQYF. The CDR3 DNA is TGTGCCAGTAGTAGCAGACAGGGGTGGAGTGATACGCAGTATTTT.

V is TRBV19 and J is TRBJ1-5; 8 bases are a match to TRBD1. CDR1 and CDR2 from the germline V gene are LNHDA and SQIVND (reference sequence). This CDR3 is 15 amino acids long. V shed 2 bases, J shed 5 bases, and the junction held 5 bases outside the gene matches. DNA of the CDR3: TGTGCCAGTAGTATAACCAGGGGGCTGGATCAGCCCCAGCATTTT. It yields the protein CASSITRGLDQPQHF.

The chain is built from TRBV7-2 and TRBJ2-2; 7 bases fit TRBD1. The V and J ends lost 0 bases and 7 bases, in that order; junction bases with no gene match: 17. Germline V CDR1 and CDR2: SGHTA, FQGNSA. CDR3 size: 19 residues. CDR3 DNA: TGTGCCAGCAGCTTAGCCCCTTACCGCCGCAGGGGGTGGGTCGGGGAGCTGTTTTTT. This encodes CASSLAPYRRRGWVGELFF. Full variable domain (remainder filled in from reference TRBV7-2 and TRBJ2-2): GAGVSQSPSNKVTEKGKDVELRCDPISGHTALYWYRQSLGQGLEFLIYFQGNSAPDKSGLPSDRFSAERTGGSVSTLTIQRTQQEDSAVYLCASSLAPYRRRGWVGELFFGEGSRLTVL.